This TCR beta chain was observed in a study of T-cell memory formation after mild COVID-19. In TCRdb, the 5' RACE reads were re-called with MiXCR into one record per CDR3 protein. The table has fewer than 250,000 distinct CDR3 sequences, around 27% seen once; the top ten hold about an eighth. This clonotype was observed many times. The CDR3 sequence is 11 residues long. Germline V CDR1 and CDR2: DFQATT, SNEGSKA (reference sequence). Trimming pared 5 bases from V and 3 bases from J, leaving 8 bases between. Sample: PBMCs or a T cell subset sorted from them (not recorded which). V gene TRBV20-1 combines with J gene TRBJ2-7; D is unresolved. The TCR comes from an adult woman who had mild COVID-19 (a few samples of this study predate the infection). Cell type and time point are not known. The CDR3 spells CSAANLYEQYF. Written as DNA, the CDR3 is TGCAGTGCTGCGAATCTCTACGAGCAGTACTTC.